These 14 T cell receptor beta chains share one sample of origin, sequenced in a study of blood T cells in healthy people across ages. Combining a sample-barcoded 5' primer with a J-beta primer mix, a second PCR ran for 7 to 11 cycles. TCRdb reprocessed the 5' RACE reads via MiXCR and lists one record per CDR3 protein. The table includes some 1.8 million distinct CDR3 sequences, about two fifths detected once. Sequencing was done on a sample of blood. These TCRs come from a human donor in good health.

V usage is TRBV6-2 or TRBV6-3 and J usage is TRBJ2-3, with 12 bases lining up with TRBD2. The CDR3 length is 17 residues. CDR1 MNHEY and CDR2 SVGEGT come from the germline V gene. The V and J ends lost 2 bases and 4 bases, in that order; junction bases with no gene match: 7. In DNA, the CDR3 is TGTGCCAGCAGTTACCCCGTACTAGCGGGGGGATCAGATACGCAGTATTTT. This gives the protein CASSYPVLAGGSDTQYF.

The chain employs TRBV7-2 and TRBJ2-3; D gene ambiguous. V was clipped by 5 bases and J by 14 bases, with 20 bases between them. In germline, CDR1 is SGHTA, CDR2 FQGNSA. The CDR3 has 13 residues. In DNA form, the CDR3 reads TGTGCCAGCAGCCTACTCACAGAGGTTGAGAGGTATTTT. Translation: CASSLLTEVERYF.

The V gene is TRBV5-1, the J gene TRBJ2-1; 8 bases are a match to TRBD2. Per the germline V gene, CDR1 is SGHRS and CDR2 is YFSETQ. This CDR3 is 15 amino acids long. The V gene end was trimmed by 2 bases and the J gene end by 8 bases; junction bases not matched to a gene: 9. CDR3 bases: TGCGCCAGCAGCTTTACGGGAACTAGCGGCTATGAGCAGTTCTTC. It yields the protein CASSFTGTSGYEQFF. Complete variable domain (other parts from reference TRBV5-1 and TRBJ2-1): KAGVTQTPRYLIKTRGQQVTLSCSPISGHRSVSWYQQTPGQGLQFLFEYFSETQRNKGNFPGRFSGRQFSNSRSEMNVSTLELGDSALYLCASSFTGTSGYEQFFGPGTRLTVL.

The J gene is TRBJ2-4, the V gene TRBV5-5; D possibly matches TRBD1 or TRBD2 (6 bases each). The J call could be wrong; TRBJ2-5 is a better fit for the DNA end. This CDR3 comprises 16 residues. Germline lookup yields CDR1 SGHKS and CDR2 YYEKEE (reference sequence). CDR3: CASSLGGALREETQYF. CDR3 DNA: TGTGCCAGCAGCTTGGGGGGGGCTCTGAGGGAAGAGACCCAGTACTTC.

This chain connects TRBV27 to TRBJ1-1, with D possibly being TRBD1 (5 bases). V lost 0 bases to trimming and J lost 4 bases, with 6 bases between them. The CDR3 extends over 13 amino acids. The germline gives CDR1 MNHEY, CDR2 SMNVEV (reference sequence). The CDR3 loop reads CASSLSGVTEAFF. The CDR3 DNA sequence: TGTGCCAGCAGTTTATCGGGGGTCACTGAAGCTTTCTTT.

V is TRBV12-3 or TRBV12-4 and J is TRBJ2-1, with 10 bases aligning to TRBD2. The V segment lost 3 bases and the J segment 8 bases; nucleotides outside the gene matches: 4. This CDR3 comprises 14 residues. This CDR3 reads CASSFAAGGDEQFF. The CDR3 DNA sequence: TGTGCCAGCAGTTTTGCAGCGGGGGGGGATGAGCAGTTCTTC.

The chain joins TRBV20-1 to TRBJ1-2, with no clear D. V lost 5 bases and J lost 1, with 5 bases in between. The CDR3 is made up of 11 amino acids. CDR1 is DFQATT and CDR2 is SNEGSKA in the germline V gene (reference sequence). CDR3 protein: CSALDNYGYTF. The CDR3 region has the DNA TGCAGTGCTTTGGATAACTATGGCTACACCTTC.

The chain combines TRBV24-1 with TRBJ2-1; TRBD2 might be the D (7 bases). The CDR3 is 15 amino acids. V shed 9 bases and J shed 4 bases, with 18 bases lying between them. Germline loops: CDR1 KGHDR, CDR2 SFDVKD. CDR3 sequence reads: CATSNGGGQYNEQFF. The CDR3 DNA follows: TGTGCCACCTCTAACGGCGGGGGACAATACAATGAGCAGTTCTTC.

This clonotype was counted at least ten times. The J gene is TRBJ2-3, the V gene TRBV10-3; no clear D gene. The CDR3 has 12 amino acids. Per germline, CDR1 ENHRY and CDR2 SYGVKD. Trimming left V 0 bases short and J 5 bases short, with 3 bases between. The CDR3 spells CAISESIDTQYF. The CDR3 bases are TGTGCCATCAGTGAGTCAATAGATACGCAGTATTTT.

The J gene is TRBJ2-7, the V gene TRBV6-6, with 11 bases fitting TRBD2. The V segment lost 5 bases and the J segment 7 bases; nucleotides outside the gene matches: 10. Germline loops: CDR1 MNHNY, CDR2 SVGAGI (reference sequence). CDR3 length: 15 amino acids. The CDR3 DNA is TGTGCCAGCAGTCCCGGACTAGCGGGTGGAAAAGAGCAGTACTTC. Translating gives CASSPGLAGGKEQYF.

In its sample, this clonotype was seen a few times. V gene TRBV29-1 combines with J gene TRBJ1-2; tentatively, D is TRBD1 (5 bases). V was trimmed by 3 bases and J by 4 bases, leaving 12 bases between them. The CDR3 runs to 13 residues. From germline, CDR1 is SQVTM and CDR2 ANQGSEA. CDR3 region: CSVDEGPPYGYTF. CDR3 nucleotides: TGCAGCGTTGATGAGGGGCCACCCTATGGCTACACCTTC.

This clonotype was counted a few times. This chain joins TRBV20-1 and TRBJ2-5; a weak D match, TRBD1 (5 bases). The CDR3 totals 13 residues. The V gene's germline CDR1 is DFQATT and CDR2 SNEGSKA (reference sequence). The V gene lost 6 bases and the J gene lost 5 bases, with 16 bases spanning the gap. The CDR3 bases are TGCAGTGCCACGATAGGGGTGGGGGAGACCCAGTACTTC. Protein product: CSATIGVGETQYF.

This clonotype has ten or more counts. The V and J genes are TRBV5-4 and TRBJ2-3; the D is unclear. Trimming removed 1 base from V and 7 bases from J, with 4 bases in between. CDR3 size: 11 residues. Germline V lookup: CDR1 SGHNT, CDR2 YYREEE (reference sequence). The CDR3 loop reads CASSLQNTQYF. The CDR3 DNA sequence: TGTGCCAGCAGCTTGCAGAATACGCAGTATTTT.

This clonotype has only a few counts. The rearrangement links TRBV9 to TRBJ2-1; no clear D. V lost 7 bases, J lost 9 bases, and 8 bases lay in between. The CDR3 runs 10 residues. CDR1 SGDLS and CDR2 YYNGEE come from the germline V gene. In DNA, the CDR3 is TGTGCCAGCGGCCCCGGTGAGCAGTTCTTC. As protein: CASGPGEQFF.